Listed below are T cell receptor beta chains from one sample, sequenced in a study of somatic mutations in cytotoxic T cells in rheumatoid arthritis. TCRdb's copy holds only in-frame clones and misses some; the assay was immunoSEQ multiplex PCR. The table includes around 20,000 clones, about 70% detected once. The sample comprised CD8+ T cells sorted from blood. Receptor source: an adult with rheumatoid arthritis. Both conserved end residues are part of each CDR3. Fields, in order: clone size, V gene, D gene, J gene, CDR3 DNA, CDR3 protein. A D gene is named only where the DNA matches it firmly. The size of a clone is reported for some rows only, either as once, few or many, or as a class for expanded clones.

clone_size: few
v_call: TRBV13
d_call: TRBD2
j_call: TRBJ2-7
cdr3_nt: TGTGCCAGCAGCTTAGGCCCAGAGCGGGGGCCTTCCTACGAGCAGTACTTC
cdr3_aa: CASSLGPERGPSYEQYF

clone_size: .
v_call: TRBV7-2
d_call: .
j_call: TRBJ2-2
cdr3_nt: TGTGCCAGCAGCTTGGGGCCCGAGGGGACCGGGGAGCTGTTTTTT
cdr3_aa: CASSLGPEGTGELFF

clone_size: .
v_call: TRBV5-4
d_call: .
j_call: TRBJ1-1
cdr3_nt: TGTGCCAGCAGGATTGAGGGCAACACTGAAGCTTTCTTT
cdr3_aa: CASRIEGNTEAFF

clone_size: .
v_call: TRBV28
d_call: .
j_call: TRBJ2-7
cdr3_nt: TGTGCCAGCAGTTTAGCGAACGCCTACGAGCAGTACTTC
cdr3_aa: CASSLANAYEQYF

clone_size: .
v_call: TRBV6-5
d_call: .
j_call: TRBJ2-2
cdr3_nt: TGTGCCAGCAATAGCAGGGGGGACACCGGGGAGCTGTTTTTT
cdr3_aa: CASNSRGDTGELFF

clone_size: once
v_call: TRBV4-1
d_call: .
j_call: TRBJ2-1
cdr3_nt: TGCGCCAGCAGCCACTCGGGGGGCTCTAGCGGCGATGAGCAGTTCTTC
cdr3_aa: CASSHSGGSSGDEQFF

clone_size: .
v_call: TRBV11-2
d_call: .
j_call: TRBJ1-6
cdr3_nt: TGTGCCAGCAGCTGGGGCCCTGATTCACCCCTCCACTTT
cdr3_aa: CASSWGPDSPLHF

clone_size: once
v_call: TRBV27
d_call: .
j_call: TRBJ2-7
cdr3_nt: TGTGCCAGCAGTTTAATGGGTAACCCCTACGAGCAGTACTTC
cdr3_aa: CASSLMGNPYEQYF

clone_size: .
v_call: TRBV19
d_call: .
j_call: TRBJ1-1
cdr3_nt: TGTGCCAGTAGTCTCTCCTCCCTGGGCACTGAAGCTTTCTTT
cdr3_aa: CASSLSSLGTEAFF

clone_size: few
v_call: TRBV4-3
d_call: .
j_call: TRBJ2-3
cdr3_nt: TGCGCCAGCAGCGGCCGGTCTAGCACAGATACGCAGTATTTT
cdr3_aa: CASSGRSSTDTQYF

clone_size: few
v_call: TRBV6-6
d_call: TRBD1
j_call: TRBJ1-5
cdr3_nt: TGTGCCAGCAGTCTGCCGGGACAGAGCAATCAGCCCCAGCATTTT
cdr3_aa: CASSLPGQSNQPQHF

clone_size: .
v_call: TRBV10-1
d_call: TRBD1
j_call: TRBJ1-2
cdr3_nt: TGCGCCAGCAGTCCCACACGGACAGGGAACTATGGCTACACCTTC
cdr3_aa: CASSPTRTGNYGYTF

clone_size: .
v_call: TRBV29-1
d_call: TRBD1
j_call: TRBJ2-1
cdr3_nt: TGCAGCGTTGAAGACCCCGGGACAGGGTCCTACAATGAGCAGTTCTTC
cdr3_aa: CSVEDPGTGSYNEQFF

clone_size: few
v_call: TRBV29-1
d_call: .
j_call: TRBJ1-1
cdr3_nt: TGCAGCGTTGAAGATTGGGGCAGAGGACGGTCTGAAGCTTTCTTT
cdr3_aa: CSVEDWGRGRSEAFF

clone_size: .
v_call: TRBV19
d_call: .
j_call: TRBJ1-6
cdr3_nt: TGTGCCAGTAGTCCCGGGCAGGGGCTAGGTTCACCCCTCCACTTT
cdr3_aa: CASSPGQGLGSPLHF

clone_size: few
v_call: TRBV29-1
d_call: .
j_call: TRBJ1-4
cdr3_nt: TGCAGCGTTATAGAGGGAGGCGAAGGAGAAAAACTGTTTTTT
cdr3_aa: CSVIEGGEGEKLFF

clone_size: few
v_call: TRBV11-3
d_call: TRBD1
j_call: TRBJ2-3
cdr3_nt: TGTGCCAGCAGCTTACGACAGGGGGCCGCAGATACGCAGTATTTT
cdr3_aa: CASSLRQGAADTQYF

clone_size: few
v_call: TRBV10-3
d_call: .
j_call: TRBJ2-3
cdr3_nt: TGTGCCATCAGTCCCGGGGGTTCTTATTTAGATACGCAGTATTTT
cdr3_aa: CAISPGGSYLDTQYF

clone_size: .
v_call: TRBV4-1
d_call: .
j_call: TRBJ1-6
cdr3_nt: TGCGCCAGCAGCCAAGACCGGGTTACTAATTCACCCCTCCACTTT
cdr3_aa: CASSQDRVTNSPLHF

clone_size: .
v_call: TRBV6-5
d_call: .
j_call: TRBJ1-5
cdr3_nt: TGTGCCAGCGCGGTAGAGGCTGGGGAGTCGCAGCCCCAGCATTTT
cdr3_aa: CASAVEAGESQPQHF

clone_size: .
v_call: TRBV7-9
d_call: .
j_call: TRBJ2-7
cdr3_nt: TGTGCCAGCAGCCCAGAGTCCGGTATAAGCTCCTACGAGCAGTACTTC
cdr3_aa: CASSPESGISSYEQYF

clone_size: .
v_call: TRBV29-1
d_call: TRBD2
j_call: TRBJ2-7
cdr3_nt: TGCAGCGTTGAAGTCGCGGGGGGGCCTCGGGAGCAGTACTTC
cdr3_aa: CSVEVAGGPREQYF

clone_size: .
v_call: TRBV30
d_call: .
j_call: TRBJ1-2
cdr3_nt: TGTGCCTGGGAGCTTGACTATGGCTACACCTTC
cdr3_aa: CAWELDYGYTF

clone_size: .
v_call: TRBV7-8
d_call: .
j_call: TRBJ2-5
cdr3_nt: TGTGCCAGCAGCTTAGCGTTGGGTTGGGGGGAGACCCAGTACTTC
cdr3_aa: CASSLALGWGETQYF

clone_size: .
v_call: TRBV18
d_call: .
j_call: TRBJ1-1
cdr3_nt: TGTGCCAGCTCAGGGGAAACAGAATTTGAAGCTTTCTTT
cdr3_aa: CASSGETEFEAFF

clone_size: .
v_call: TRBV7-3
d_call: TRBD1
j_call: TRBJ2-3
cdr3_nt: TGTGCCAGCAGCTTCGGACAGGGGCTCACAGATACGCAGTATTTT
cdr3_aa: CASSFGQGLTDTQYF

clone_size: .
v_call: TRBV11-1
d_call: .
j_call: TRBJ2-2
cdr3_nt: TGTGCCAGCAGCTTAGTACTTGGTAGCTCCGCCGGGGAGCTGTTTTTT
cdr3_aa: CASSLVLGSSAGELFF

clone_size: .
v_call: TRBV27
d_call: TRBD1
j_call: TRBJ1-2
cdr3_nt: TGTGCCAGCCGGCCTACAGGGGACTATGGCTACACCTTC
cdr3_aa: CASRPTGDYGYTF